Below are 21 T cell receptor beta chains sequenced from a single sample in a study of shared clonotypes between healthy human individuals. The data were produced by immunoSEQ multiplex PCR, yet TCRdb's version contains in-frame clones alone and is incomplete. The data show 550,000 to 800,000 clones, 74% seen once. Sequencing used memory CD4+ T cells sorted from blood. This sample's subset: CD45RA-negative fraction. These receptors were obtained from a woman aged 25 to 39 in good health.

This clone was observed a single time. This chain uses TRBV6-4 with TRBJ2-1, with D tentatively TRBD1 or TRBD2 (5 bases each). The germline CDR1 and CDR2 sequences are MRHNA and SNTAGT. The CDR3 has 14 residues. Between the trimmed V and J ends, which lost 3 bases and 10 bases, there was a span of 16 bases. The CDR3 sequence is CASSEVGTRSEQFF. In DNA, the CDR3 is TGTGCCAGCAGTGAAGTTGGGACCCGTTCCGAGCAGTTCTTC.

The chain is built from TRBV6-6 and TRBJ2-7; no clear D. Trimming took off 0 bases at V and 3 bases at J, with 9 bases between the two ends. The CDR3 has 14 amino acids. Germline V gene lookup returns CDR1 MNHNY and CDR2 SVGAGI (reference sequence). The CDR3 DNA follows: TGTGCCAGCAGTTACTCTCATACCCTCTACGAGCAGTACTTC. Protein product: CASSYSHTLYEQYF.

The V and J genes are TRBV5-1 and TRBJ1-3; maybe TRBD1 (5 bases). CDR3 length: 15 residues. Germline V gene sequence: CDR1 SGHRS, CDR2 YFSETQ. The V end lost 0 bases, the J end lost 4 bases, and 11 bases lay between the germline ends. The CDR3 DNA reads TGCGCCAGCAGCTTGGACGGTCCAGGGGGAAACACCATATATTTT. Residues: CASSLDGPGGNTIYF.

The chain carries TRBV28 and TRBJ1-2, with a weak D call TRBD1 (6 bases). CDR1 MDHEN and CDR2 SYDVKM come from the germline V gene. The CDR3 is 17 amino acids. The V gene lost 3 bases and the J gene lost 1 base, with 18 bases spanning the gap. The CDR3 sequence: CASSFEGGSSFNYGYTF. The DNA for the CDR3 is TGTGCCAGCAGTTTCGAGGGGGGGTCTTCCTTTAACTATGGCTACACCTTC.

This chain uses TRBV5-1 with TRBJ2-7, with 7 bases matching TRBD1. V shed 2 bases and J 3 bases; nucleotides not matched to a gene: 11. The CDR3 loop spans 16 amino acids. In germline, CDR1 is SGHRS, CDR2 YFSETQ. The CDR3 bases are TGCGCCAGCAGCTTAAGTTCCGGGACAGCGTTCTACGAGCAGTACTTC. Protein: CASSLSSGTAFYEQYF.

V usage is TRBV5-1 and J usage is TRBJ1-2; the D is unclear. Deletions cut 6 bases from V and 5 bases from J, with 17 bases between. The CDR3 length is 14 residues. The germline V gene encodes CDR1 SGHRS and CDR2 YFSETQ. The CDR3 DNA follows: TGCGCCAGCAAGCCCTCGGGGTACCGTTATGGCTACACCTTC. It codes for CASKPSGYRYGYTF.

V usage is TRBV14 and J usage is TRBJ1-2; weak D call: TRBD1 (5 bases). V lost 0 bases and J lost 8, with 16 bases in between. Germline V CDR1 and CDR2: SGHDN, FVKESK. The CDR3 loop spans 15 amino acids. This CDR3 is CASSQDGRVGYGYTF. The CDR3 nucleotides are TGTGCCAGCAGCCAAGACGGCAGGGTCGGATACGGCTACACCTTC.

For the CDR3, the DNA is TGTGCCAGTAGTATAGGTCTTACCGCAACTAATGAAAAACTGTTTTTT. Its translation is CASSIGLTATNEKLFF. The chain combines TRBV19 with TRBJ1-4; no clear D. The CDR3 totals 16 residues. Deletions cut 1 base from V and 0 bases from J, with 9 bases between. From germline, CDR1 is LNHDA and CDR2 SQIVND (reference sequence).

This clone was detected only once. V usage is TRBV6-5 and J usage is TRBJ2-3, with TRBD1 identical over 8 bases. The CDR3 contains 15 residues. V lost 6 bases, J lost 4 bases, and 9 bases stayed unmatched. Germline CDR1 and CDR2: MNHEY and SVGAGI. CDR3 bases: TGTGCCAGCAGAGAGGACAGGGTCGAAGCAGATACGCAGTATTTT. The encoded protein is CASREDRVEADTQYF.

The CDR3 sequence: CASSTRVTSGGYEQFF. CDR3 coding DNA: TGTGCCAGTAGTACCAGGGTAACTAGCGGGGGCTATGAGCAGTTCTTC. The chain joins TRBV19 to TRBJ2-1, with TRBD2 matching 11 bases. The CDR3 covers 16 residues. V lost 4 bases and J lost 8; bases outside the gene matches: 10. The V gene's germline CDR1 is LNHDA and CDR2 SQIVND (reference sequence).

The chain joins TRBV6-6 to TRBJ2-2; maybe TRBD2 (5 bases). Between the trimmed V and J ends, which lost 7 bases and 5 bases, there was a span of 8 bases. CDR1 and CDR2 (germline): MNHNY, SVGAGI (reference sequence). This CDR3 region has 12 residues. CDR3 nucleotides: TGTGCCAGCAAACGGACTACCGGGGAGCTGTTTTTT. It encodes CASKRTTGELFF.

This chain links TRBV27 with TRBJ2-1, with 8 bases identical to TRBD1. Germline assignment: CDR1 MNHEY and CDR2 SMNVEV (reference sequence). This CDR3 comprises 15 residues. V was pared by 5 bases and J by 9 bases, with 12 bases of the junction left unmatched. As DNA, the CDR3 is TGTGCCAGCAGTAGATCCGGGGTACAGGGGGGTGAGCAGTTCTTC. Its translation is CASSRSGVQGGEQFF.

The chain employs TRBV19 and TRBJ2-3; D is perhaps TRBD2 (5 bases). Between the trimmed V and J ends, which lost 2 bases and 2 bases, there was a span of 11 bases. The CDR3 runs 15 residues. Germline CDR1 LNHDA, CDR2 SQIVND (reference sequence). CDR3 protein: CASSISLEVTDTQYF. CDR3 bases: TGTGCCAGTAGTATATCGTTGGAGGTCACAGATACGCAGTATTTT.

This clone was seen more than once but under ten times. The rearrangement links TRBV15 to TRBJ2-7, with TRBD2 matching 9 bases. V gave up 1 base and J gave up 0 bases; unmatched junction bases: 4. Germline CDR1 is LNHNV and CDR2 is YYDKDF (reference sequence). This CDR3 has 16 residues. The CDR3 protein is CATSRGGLAASYEQYF. The CDR3 nucleotides are TGTGCCACCAGCAGAGGGGGACTAGCAGCCTCCTACGAGCAGTACTTC.

This rearrangement joins TRBV7-8 to TRBJ2-1; the match to TRBD2 covers 11 bases. In germline, CDR1 is SGHVS, CDR2 FQNEAQ. The V gene end was trimmed by 5 bases and the J gene end by 3 bases; junction bases not matched to a gene: 6. This CDR3 comprises 16 residues. The CDR3 DNA reads as TGTGCCAGCAGCGCCCATAGCGGGAGGGTCTACAATGAGCAGTTCTTC. It is translated as CASSAHSGRVYNEQFF. Together with reference TRBV7-8 and TRBJ2-1, the CDR3 gives the full variable domain: GAGVSQSPRYKVAKRGQDVALRCDPISGHVSLFWYQQALGQGPEFLTYFQNEAQLDKSGLPSDRFFAERPEGSVSTLKIQRTQQEDSAVYLCASSAHSGRVYNEQFFGPGTRLTVL.

The chain couples TRBV4-1 to TRBJ2-7; D is perhaps TRBD1 or TRBD2 (5 bases each). The V end lost 0 bases, the J end lost 6 bases, and 12 bases lay between the germline ends. The CDR3 is made up of 14 amino acids. Per germline, CDR1 MGHRA and CDR2 YSYEKL. The CDR3 DNA reads as TGCGCCAGCAGCCAAGAATGGGGGTTCAGCGAGCAGTACTTC. Amino acid sequence: CASSQEWGFSEQYF.

This clone was found a few times. V and J are TRBV5-1 and TRBJ2-7, with 8 bases aligning to TRBD2. Germline V gives CDR1 SGHRS, CDR2 YFSETQ. V dropped 0 bases and J dropped 6; count of bases not matched to a gene: 14. The CDR3 sequence is 17 residues long. The CDR3: CASSLVAAGVSGGEQYF. CDR3 coding DNA: TGCGCCAGCAGCTTGGTGGCAGCGGGAGTAAGTGGTGGCGAGCAGTACTTC.

This sequence joins TRBV5-1 and TRBJ2-2; D gene unclear. Trimming removed 4 bases from V and 4 bases from J, with 11 bases in between. CDR1 and CDR2 (germline): SGHRS, YFSETQ. The CDR3 length is 14 residues. Here the CDR3 reads CASSGETPTGELFF. CDR3 DNA sequence: TGCGCCAGCAGCGGCGAAACCCCCACCGGGGAGCTGTTTTTT.

V usage is TRBV4-1 and J usage is TRBJ2-1; 8 bases line up with TRBD2. The CDR3 runs 16 residues. After removal of 1 base from V and 4 bases from J, the junction contained 6 bases not matched to a gene. The germline V gene has CDR1 MGHRA and CDR2 YSYEKL. The DNA for the CDR3 is TGCGCCAGCAGCCAAGGACTAGCGAGGACATACAATGAGCAGTTCTTC. Protein: CASSQGLARTYNEQFF.

There are a few counts of this clone. This rearrangement joins TRBV4-1 to TRBJ1-3, with D maybe TRBD1 (6 bases). V was shortened by 2 bases and J by 5 bases, with 10 bases between the two germline ends. Looked up from germline, CDR1 is MGHRA and CDR2 is YSYEKL. This CDR3 contains 14 residues. CDR3 in DNA: TGCGCCAGCAGCCAACCGGACAGAAGAAACACCATATATTTT. Translated, it gives CASSQPDRRNTIYF.

The V and J genes are TRBV15 and TRBJ1-1, with D uncertain. Germline CDR1 reads LNHNV; CDR2 reads YYDKDF (reference sequence). This CDR3 is 13 amino acids long. The V end was cut by 0 bases, the J end by 8 bases, with 10 bases between. CDR3 coding DNA: TGTGCCACCAGCAGAGATCGTAACAGAGAAGCTTTCTTT. Protein: CATSRDRNREAFF.